The present TCR beta chain was sequenced within a study of T cell responses to AZD1222 COVID-19 vaccine. Findings and caveats of the study: Clonal diversity was possibly underestimated, and white British individuals and females predominated among donors. All repertoire sampling was performed exclusively after the peak T cell response. Epitopes outside B.1.351 and B.1.1.7 mutated regions reportedly drew nearly half of spike TCRs.

Assay used: immunoSEQ multiplex PCR; TCRdb lists only in-frame clones, some missing. This sample yields more than 110,000 clones, of which just over 90% are seen a single time; about 9.1% belongs to the top ten. Of note for this clone: The antigen is undetermined.

The V gene lost 2 bases and the J gene lost 3 bases, with 6 bases spanning the gap. The germline CDR1 and CDR2 sequences are MNHEY and SVGEGT. The CDR3 is 13 amino acids. Sample: peripheral blood, taken on day 0 of AZD1222 vaccination. The TCR comes from an adult in good health. The chain carries TRBV6-2 or TRBV6-3 and TRBJ2-3; perhaps TRBD2 as D (5 bases). CDR3 amino acids: CASSYRGTDTQYF. The DNA for the CDR3 is TGTGCCAGCAGTTACCGAGGGACAGATACGCAGTATTTT.